The sequence of this T cell receptor (beta chain) was determined in a study of graft-versus-host responses after intestinal transplantation. Study in general: The transplants performed in recipients were multivisceral, liver-intestinal, or isolated intestinal. Tacrolimus and steroids were given for about three years to all recipients after anti-thymocyte globulin induction.

Libraries were prepared by immunoSEQ multiplex PCR; TCRdb keeps only in-frame clonotypes and omits some of them. Here the sample spans approximately 88,000 clones, 94% being singletons. Regarding this clone: As yet, its antigen is unknown.

The CDR3 is 15 amino acids. Germline CDR1 is MNHNS and CDR2 is SASEGT. After removal of 5 bases from V and 7 bases from J, the junction contained 8 bases not matched to a gene. Regarding the study as a whole: GvH clonotypes were identified within recipient marrow, with a subset emerging first in ileum or blood. Subjects displaying graft-donor T cell macrochimerism possessed elevated graft-versus-host to host-versus-graft clonal ratios inside allografts.

V is TRBV6-1 and J is TRBJ1-6, with 7 bases aligning to TRBD1. This sequence was found in a human donor who was the organ donor for an intestinal transplant. The material was unstimulated CD4+ T cells sorted from spleen or lymph node cells, obtained before transplant. The CDR3 DNA reads as TGTGCCAGCAGTCCAAACAGGGGCGAGAATTCACCCCTCCACTTT. It specifies CASSPNRGENSPLHF.